In its sample, the clone carrying this T cell receptor (beta chain) was seen a few times. The antigen is not known. These data come from a study of neoadjuvant nivolumab and ipilimumab in lung cancer. Study-level points and caveats: Blood richness before therapy tracked richness in tumors resected after neoadjuvant therapy. Compared with tumor-adjacent uninvolved lung, resected tumors showed greater richness and clonality. Only two of four nivolumab-treated tumors gained richness and clonality by surgery.

Libraries were prepared by immunoSEQ multiplex PCR; TCRdb keeps only in-frame clonotypes and omits some of them. Here the sample spans roughly 19,000 clones, 76% being singletons. CDR1 SGHNT and CDR2 YENEEA come from the germline V gene. The ends were cut back, 5 bases at V and 4 bases at J, with 12 bases in the middle. This CDR3 is 13 amino acids long. This specimen was tumor tissue, taken after neoadjuvant nivolumab, alone or with ipilimumab, at or shortly before surgery. This TCR derives from an adult with non-small cell lung cancer. The chain carries TRBV11-3 and TRBJ2-7; D is uncertain. CDR3 sequence reads: CASSRGWGYEQYF. The CDR3 DNA is TGTGCCAGCAGCAGAGGTTGGGGATACGAGCAGTACTTC.